The rows below give T cell receptor beta chains drawn from one sample of a study of cytomegalovirus exposure and HLA in healthy donors. Here immunoSEQ multiplex PCR was the method, and the copy in TCRdb shows in-frame clones only, minus some. The sample shows approximately 150,000 clones, 85% of them seen only once. The sample consisted of PBMCs. These receptors were obtained from a man between 25 and 39 years old in good health and CMV-seropositive. CDR3s include the opening cysteine and the closing phenylalanine or tryptophan. Each record gives: D gene, V gene, J gene, CDR3 length, clone size, CDR3 DNA, CDR3 protein. A D gene is named only where the DNA matches it firmly. For some rows the clone size is stated as once, few or many, or as a class when expanded; others skip it.

D gene: NA
V gene: TRBV11-3
J gene: TRBJ2-2
CDR3 length: 12
clone size: NA
CDR3 DNA: TGTGCCAGCAGCTTATCTACCGGGGAGCTGTTTTTT
CDR3 protein: CASSLSTGELFF

D gene: NA
V gene: TRBV14
J gene: TRBJ2-7
CDR3 length: 15
clone size: NA
CDR3 DNA: TGTGCCAGCAGCCAAGATCAGGGCCGCGCGGGGGAGCAGTACTTC
CDR3 protein: CASSQDQGRAGEQYF

D gene: NA
V gene: TRBV7-8
J gene: TRBJ2-1
CDR3 length: 13
clone size: NA
CDR3 DNA: TGTGCCAGCAGCTTAGATCGAGGCAATGAGCAGTTCTTC
CDR3 protein: CASSLDRGNEQFF

D gene: NA
V gene: TRBV7-9
J gene: TRBJ1-1
CDR3 length: 16
clone size: NA
CDR3 DNA: TGTGCCAGCAGTTTATGGAGGACTACCATGAACACTGAAGCTTTCTTT
CDR3 protein: CASSLWRTTMNTEAFF

D gene: NA
V gene: TRBV7-2
J gene: TRBJ2-1
CDR3 length: 12
clone size: many
CDR3 DNA: TGTGCCAGCAGCTTAGCCCAGGGTGAGCAGTTCTTC
CDR3 protein: CASSLAQGEQFF

D gene: NA
V gene: TRBV5-4
J gene: TRBJ2-3
CDR3 length: 16
clone size: NA
CDR3 DNA: TGTGCCAGCAGCTTGGCCAGGGACTTACACACAGATACGCAGTATTTT
CDR3 protein: CASSLARDLHTDTQYF

D gene: NA
V gene: TRBV25-1
J gene: TRBJ2-7
CDR3 length: 12
clone size: NA
CDR3 DNA: TGTGCCAGCAACTTCGGGGGGCGAGAGCAGTACTTC
CDR3 protein: CASNFGGREQYF

D gene: NA
V gene: TRBV7-9
J gene: TRBJ1-5
CDR3 length: 16
clone size: NA
CDR3 DNA: TGTGCCAGCAGCCGAAACCCACTTCAGGGTAAGGAGCCCCAGCATTTT
CDR3 protein: CASSRNPLQGKEPQHF

D gene: TRBD1
V gene: TRBV10-2
J gene: TRBJ2-1
CDR3 length: 15
clone size: NA
CDR3 DNA: TGCGCCAGCAAACGGACAGGGGGAACCTACAATGAGCAGTTCTTC
CDR3 protein: CASKRTGGTYNEQFF

D gene: NA
V gene: TRBV7-9
J gene: TRBJ1-6
CDR3 length: 14
clone size: NA
CDR3 DNA: TGTGCCAGCAGCCAACGCGAGGACAGCCTGGGAGTCCACTTT
CDR3 protein: CASSQREDSLGVHF

D gene: TRBD1
V gene: TRBV6-5
J gene: TRBJ1-1
CDR3 length: 14
clone size: NA
CDR3 DNA: TGTGCCAGCAGATCCCTCAGGGGGGAGGCTGAAGCTTTCTTT
CDR3 protein: CASRSLRGEAEAFF

D gene: NA
V gene: TRBV30
J gene: TRBJ1-2
CDR3 length: 12
clone size: few
CDR3 DNA: TGTGCCTGGAGTCGGGGGACCTATGGCTACACCTTC
CDR3 protein: CAWSRGTYGYTF

D gene: NA
V gene: TRBV6-1
J gene: TRBJ1-2
CDR3 length: 13
clone size: NA
CDR3 DNA: TGTGCCAGCAGTGGCGACAATTCCTATGGCTACACCTTC
CDR3 protein: CASSGDNSYGYTF

D gene: TRBD1
V gene: TRBV28
J gene: TRBJ2-7
CDR3 length: 13
clone size: large
CDR3 DNA: TGTGCCAGCAGTTACAGGGGACCCTACGAGCAGTACTTC
CDR3 protein: CASSYRGPYEQYF

D gene: NA
V gene: TRBV7-3
J gene: TRBJ1-6
CDR3 length: 14
clone size: NA
CDR3 DNA: TGTGCCAGCAGCTTAAGAGGGGGGGATTCACCCCTCCACTTT
CDR3 protein: CASSLRGGDSPLHF

D gene: NA
V gene: TRBV27
J gene: TRBJ1-1
CDR3 length: 15
clone size: NA
CDR3 DNA: TGTGCCAGCAGTTTATTCGCAGAACCGAACACTGAAGCTTTCTTT
CDR3 protein: CASSLFAEPNTEAFF

D gene: TRBD1
V gene: TRBV7-3
J gene: TRBJ1-1
CDR3 length: 13
clone size: NA
CDR3 DNA: TGTGCCAGCAGCCAACAGGGGACTACTGAAGCTTTCTTT
CDR3 protein: CASSQQGTTEAFF

D gene: TRBD2
V gene: TRBV9
J gene: TRBJ2-3
CDR3 length: 15
clone size: NA
CDR3 DNA: TGTGCCAGCAACCCCCCGGGACTAGGGGGAGATACGCAGTATTTT
CDR3 protein: CASNPPGLGGDTQYF

D gene: NA
V gene: TRBV11-2
J gene: TRBJ2-7
CDR3 length: 14
clone size: NA
CDR3 DNA: TGTGCCAGCAGCTTAGCGGGTCGAGCCTACGAGCAGTACTTC
CDR3 protein: CASSLAGRAYEQYF

D gene: TRBD2
V gene: TRBV29-1
J gene: TRBJ2-2
CDR3 length: 15
clone size: NA
CDR3 DNA: TGCAGCGTTGAAGGTAGCGGGGTTAGCACCGGGGAGCTGTTTTTT
CDR3 protein: CSVEGSGVSTGELFF

D gene: NA
V gene: TRBV2
J gene: TRBJ1-1
CDR3 length: 12
clone size: NA
CDR3 DNA: TGTGCCAGCCTAAGGGGTTCGACTGAAGCTTTCTTT
CDR3 protein: CASLRGSTEAFF

D gene: TRBD1
V gene: TRBV27
J gene: TRBJ1-6
CDR3 length: 15
clone size: NA
CDR3 DNA: TGTGCCAGCAGTTTATCCGGGACAGGAGGTTCACCCCTCCACTTT
CDR3 protein: CASSLSGTGGSPLHF

D gene: TRBD1
V gene: TRBV18
J gene: TRBJ2-7
CDR3 length: 16
clone size: NA
CDR3 DNA: TGTGCCAGCTCACCACCGGAGGGACAGGGGTTCTACGAGCAGTACTTC
CDR3 protein: CASSPPEGQGFYEQYF

D gene: NA
V gene: TRBV10-3
J gene: TRBJ1-2
CDR3 length: 14
clone size: once
CDR3 DNA: TGTGCCATCAGTGAGTCGGAGGGAAGCTATGGCTACACCTTC
CDR3 protein: CAISESEGSYGYTF

D gene: TRBD2
V gene: TRBV9
J gene: TRBJ2-1
CDR3 length: 15
clone size: medium-sized
CDR3 DNA: TGTGCCAGCAGCGTAGAACCGGGGGGGCCAGTGGAGCAGTTCTTC
CDR3 protein: CASSVEPGGPVEQFF

D gene: NA
V gene: TRBV6-6
J gene: TRBJ2-3
CDR3 length: 13
clone size: NA
CDR3 DNA: TGTGCCAGCACCGACGGACTCACAGATACGCAGTATTTT
CDR3 protein: CASTDGLTDTQYF

D gene: TRBD1
V gene: TRBV2
J gene: TRBJ1-1
CDR3 length: 18
clone size: NA
CDR3 DNA: TGTGCCAGCAGTGAAACATCGGACAGGGGTATTGGGGACACTGAAGCTTTCTTT
CDR3 protein: CASSETSDRGIGDTEAFF

D gene: TRBD2
V gene: TRBV9
J gene: TRBJ2-2
CDR3 length: 15
clone size: NA
CDR3 DNA: TGTGCCAGCAGCCTCGGGACTAGTGGGGCCGGGGAGCTGTTTTTT
CDR3 protein: CASSLGTSGAGELFF

D gene: NA
V gene: TRBV4-3
J gene: TRBJ1-1
CDR3 length: 17
clone size: NA
CDR3 DNA: TGCGCCAGCAGCCAAGGTCCGGGGAGAGGGCGTCGGACTGAAGCTTTCTTT
CDR3 protein: CASSQGPGRGRRTEAFF

D gene: TRBD1
V gene: TRBV7-8
J gene: TRBJ1-5
CDR3 length: 13
clone size: few
CDR3 DNA: TGTGCCAGCAGCTTGACAGGGATCCAGCCCCAGCATTTT
CDR3 protein: CASSLTGIQPQHF

D gene: NA
V gene: TRBV11-3
J gene: TRBJ2-1
CDR3 length: 13
clone size: NA
CDR3 DNA: TGTGCCAGCAGCTCCTATACGACAGACGAGCAGTTCTTC
CDR3 protein: CASSSYTTDEQFF

D gene: TRBD1
V gene: TRBV6-5
J gene: TRBJ1-2
CDR3 length: 15
clone size: NA
CDR3 DNA: TGTGCCAGCAGTTACTCAAACATACAGGGGTATGGCTACACCTTC
CDR3 protein: CASSYSNIQGYGYTF